The source of this T cell receptor (beta chain) is a study of human T cells and chemical hapten exposure. Time point specified: pre-sensitization, week 0. Specified treatment: therapeutic diphenylcyclopropenone sensitization with weekly scalp DPC. MiXCR, run by TCRdb on the RACE reads, gives a single entry per CDR3 protein. The sample carries a few hundred thousand distinct CDR3 sequences, roughly 6% recorded once. This clonotype appeared a few times. CDR3 length: 15 amino acids. The germline V gene encodes CDR1 KGHSH and CDR2 LQKENI. J lost 2 bases, V lost 3 bases, and 6 bases had no gene match. The clonotype was recovered from a woman younger than 30 with alopecia areata. Some clones in this sample may be carry-over from other donors' samples. Specimen: whole blood, collected in connection with sensitization to the hapten diphenylcyclopropenone (DPC). The chain has TRBV18 and TRBJ2-5; 7 positions match TRBD1. The CDR3 region is CASSPQQGNQETQYF. Here the CDR3 DNA reads TGTGCCAGCTCACCTCAACAGGGGAATCAAGAGACCCAGTACTTC.